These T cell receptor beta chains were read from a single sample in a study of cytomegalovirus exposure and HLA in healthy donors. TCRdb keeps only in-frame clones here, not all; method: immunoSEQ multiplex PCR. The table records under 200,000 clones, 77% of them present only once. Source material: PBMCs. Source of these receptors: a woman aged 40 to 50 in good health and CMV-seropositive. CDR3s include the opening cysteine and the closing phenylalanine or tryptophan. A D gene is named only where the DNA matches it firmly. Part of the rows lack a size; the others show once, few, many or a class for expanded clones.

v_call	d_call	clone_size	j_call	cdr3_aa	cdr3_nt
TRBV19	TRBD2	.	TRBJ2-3	CASSMPSGGVTDTQYF	TGTGCCAGTAGTATGCCTAGCGGGGGGGTTACAGATACGCAGTATTTT
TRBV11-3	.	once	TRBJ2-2	CASNHPGLHFTGELFF	TGTGCCAGCAACCATCCAGGCCTTCATTTTACCGGGGAGCTGTTTTTT
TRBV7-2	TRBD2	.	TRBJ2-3	CASSLAVQASGGATDTQYF	TGTGCCAGCAGCTTAGCGGTGCAGGCTAGCGGGGGGGCCACAGATACGCAGTATTTT
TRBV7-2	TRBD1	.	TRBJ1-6	CASSKDRGPLHF	TGTGCCAGCAGCAAAGACAGGGGGCCCCTCCACTTT
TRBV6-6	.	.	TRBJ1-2	CASSSTDNYGYTF	TGTGCCAGCAGTTCTACAGATAACTATGGCTACACCTTC
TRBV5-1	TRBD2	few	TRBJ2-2	CASSLAGVGTGELFF	TGCGCCAGCAGCTTAGCGGGAGTTGGAACCGGGGAGCTGTTTTTT
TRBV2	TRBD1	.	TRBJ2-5	CASNRDREETQYF	TGTGCCAGCAACCGGGACAGGGAAGAGACCCAGTACTTC
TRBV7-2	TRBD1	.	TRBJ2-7	CASSLLWDRGHEQYF	TGTGCCAGCAGCTTATTATGGGACAGGGGGCACGAGCAGTACTTC
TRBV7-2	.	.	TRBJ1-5	CASSPFDGESQPQHF	TGTGCCAGCAGCCCTTTCGACGGGGAAAGTCAGCCCCAGCATTTT
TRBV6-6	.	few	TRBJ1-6	CASSFRDYSPLHF	TGTGCCAGCAGTTTCAGGGATTATTCACCCCTCCACTTT
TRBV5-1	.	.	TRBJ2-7	CASSLGRTYEQYF	TGCGCCAGCAGCTTGGGACGGACATACGAGCAGTACTTC
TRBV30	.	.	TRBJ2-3	CAWSLDIFSTDTQYF	TGTGCCTGGAGTCTTGACATCTTCAGCACAGATACGCAGTATTTT
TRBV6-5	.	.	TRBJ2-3	CASARAGGTDTQYF	TGTGCCAGCGCGCGGGCAGGGGGCACAGATACGCAGTATTTT
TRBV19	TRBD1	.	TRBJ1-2	CASSAPPDRGRDYGYTF	TGTGCCAGTAGTGCCCCACCCGACAGGGGGCGAGACTATGGCTACACCTTC
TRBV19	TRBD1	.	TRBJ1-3	CASISGGLLSGNTIYF	TGTGCCAGTATTTCAGGGGGTCTCCTCTCTGGAAACACCATATATTTT
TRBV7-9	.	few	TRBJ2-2	CASSAQGRELFF	TGTGCCAGCAGCGCACAGGGCCGGGAGCTGTTTTTT
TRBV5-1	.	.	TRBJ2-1	CASSLAILQYNEQFF	TGCGCCAGCAGCTTGGCTATATTACAGTACAATGAGCAGTTCTTC
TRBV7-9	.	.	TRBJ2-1	CASSLTDEQFF	TGTGCCAGCAGCTTAACGGATGAGCAGTTCTTC
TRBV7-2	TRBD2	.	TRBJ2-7	CASSPEGLAGSYEQYF	TGTGCCAGCAGCCCCGAAGGACTAGCGGGCTCTTACGAGCAGTACTTC
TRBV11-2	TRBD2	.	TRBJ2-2	CASSLVAGDYTGELFF	TGTGCCAGCAGCTTAGTGGCGGGGGACTACACCGGGGAGCTGTTTTTT
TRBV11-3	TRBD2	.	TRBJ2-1	CASSSTGSGVNNEQFF	TGTGCCAGCAGCTCCACCGGTAGCGGGGTGAACAATGAGCAGTTCTTC
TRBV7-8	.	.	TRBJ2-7	CASSLGGYGQYF	TGTGCCAGCAGCTTAGGAGGCTACGGGCAGTACTTC
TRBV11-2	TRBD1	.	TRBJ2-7	CASSPGQGSSYEQYF	TGTGCCAGCAGCCCGGGACAGGGGAGTTCCTACGAGCAGTACTTC
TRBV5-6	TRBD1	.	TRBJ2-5	CASSLEGAGETQYF	TGTGCCAGCAGCTTGGAGGGGGCAGGGGAGACCCAGTACTTC
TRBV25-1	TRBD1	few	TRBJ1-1	CASYRTGDTEAFF	TGTGCCAGCTATAGGACAGGGGACACTGAAGCTTTCTTT
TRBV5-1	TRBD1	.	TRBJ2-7	CASRPDRPPVCYEQYF	TGCGCCAGCAGACCGGACAGGCCCCCCGTCTGTTACGAGCAGTACTTC
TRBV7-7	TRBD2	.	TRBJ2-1	CASSLEVAGGLNEQFF	TGTGCCAGCAGCTTAGAAGTAGCGGGGGGGCTCAATGAGCAGTTCTTC
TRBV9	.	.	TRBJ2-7	CASSVDGMSSYEQYF	TGTGCCAGCAGCGTAGACGGGATGAGCTCCTACGAGCAGTACTTC
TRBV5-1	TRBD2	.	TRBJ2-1	CASSLGLAGYEQFF	TGCGCCAGCAGCTTAGGACTAGCGGGATATGAGCAGTTCTTC
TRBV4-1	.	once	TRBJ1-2	CASSQPLQGDYGYTF	TGCGCCAGCAGCCAACCATTACAGGGTGACTATGGCTACACCTTC
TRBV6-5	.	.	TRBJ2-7	CASSYSGRGVREQYF	TGTGCCAGCAGTTACTCGGGCAGGGGGGTTAGGGAGCAGTACTTC
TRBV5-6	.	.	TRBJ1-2	CASSLTTWGTLF	TGTGCCAGCAGCTTGACTACATGGGGGACACTCTTC
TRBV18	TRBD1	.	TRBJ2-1	CASSPPGQGLNEQFF	TGTGCCAGCTCACCACCGGGACAGGGTTTGAATGAGCAGTTCTTC
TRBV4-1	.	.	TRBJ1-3	CASSQVQGLINTIYF	TGCGCCAGCAGCCAAGTTCAGGGACTTATCAACACCATATATTTT
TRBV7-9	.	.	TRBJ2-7	CSSSLTGVEQYF	TGTTCCAGCAGCTTAACGGGGGTCGAGCAGTACTTC
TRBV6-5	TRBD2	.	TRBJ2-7	CASSGGGLPYEQYF	TGTGCCAGCAGTGGGGGGGGTCTCCCCTACGAGCAGTACTTC
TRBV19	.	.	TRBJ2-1	CASSGRGTYNEQFF	TGTGCCAGTAGTGGACGGGGGACCTACAATGAGCAGTTCTTC
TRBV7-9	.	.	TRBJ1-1	CASSLLGARGEAFF	TGTGCCAGCAGCTTATTGGGGGCGCGAGGTGAAGCTTTCTTT
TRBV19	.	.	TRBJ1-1	CASSIPSSVSGGAFF	TGTGCCAGTAGTATACCTAGTTCTGTCTCGGGGGGAGCTTTCTTT
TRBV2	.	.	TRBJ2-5	CASRGSRAGEETQYF	TGTGCCAGCAGGGGATCGAGGGCAGGAGAAGAGACCCAGTACTTC